This T cell receptor (beta chain) was captured by sequencing in a study of shared clonotypes between healthy human individuals. Study details: Serving as donors were two women and a few men, whose ages spanned 18 to 49.

V was pared by 5 bases and J by 4 bases, with 8 bases between. CDR3 length: 12 amino acids. Germline CDR1 reads SEHNR; CDR2 reads FQNEAQ (reference sequence). Clones were sequenced by immunoSEQ multiplex PCR, and TCRdb holds only the in-frame ones, with some missing. Among 2 million to 2.5 million clones listed, over 90% were seen once. Sequences were obtained from naive CD4+ T cells from PBMCs. Indicated subset: CD45RA+ positively selected. The sequence derives from a man aged 18 to 35 in good health. Some clones in this sample may be carry-over from other donors' samples. This chain joins TRBV7-9 and TRBJ1-2; D may be TRBD1 (5 bases). The CDR3 here is CASSQGLYGYTF. As DNA, the CDR3 is TGTGCCAGCAGCCAGGGACTCTATGGCTACACCTTC.